This TCR beta chain derives from a study of cytotoxic CD8 clonotypes in ibrutinib-treated CLL. Sequencing used immunoSEQ multiplex PCR; TCRdb keeps in-frame clones, though not all of them. The table records 40,000 to 50,000 clones, around 60% of them present only once. Unmatched junction bases numbered 9, after V lost 4 bases and J lost 4 bases. Germline V gives CDR1 SGHNT, CDR2 YYREEE (reference sequence). The CDR3 consists of 15 residues. This clone was recorded only once. The rearrangement uses TRBV5-4 and TRBJ1-2; TRBD1 agrees at 8 bases. The starting material was PBMCs, obtained after 24 months of ibrutinib treatment. The receptor was isolated from a human donor with chronic lymphocytic leukemia. The CDR3 nucleotides read TGTGCCAGCAGCCCTTCGACAGGGGCGACCTATGGCTACACCTTC. The encoded protein is CASSPSTGATYGYTF.